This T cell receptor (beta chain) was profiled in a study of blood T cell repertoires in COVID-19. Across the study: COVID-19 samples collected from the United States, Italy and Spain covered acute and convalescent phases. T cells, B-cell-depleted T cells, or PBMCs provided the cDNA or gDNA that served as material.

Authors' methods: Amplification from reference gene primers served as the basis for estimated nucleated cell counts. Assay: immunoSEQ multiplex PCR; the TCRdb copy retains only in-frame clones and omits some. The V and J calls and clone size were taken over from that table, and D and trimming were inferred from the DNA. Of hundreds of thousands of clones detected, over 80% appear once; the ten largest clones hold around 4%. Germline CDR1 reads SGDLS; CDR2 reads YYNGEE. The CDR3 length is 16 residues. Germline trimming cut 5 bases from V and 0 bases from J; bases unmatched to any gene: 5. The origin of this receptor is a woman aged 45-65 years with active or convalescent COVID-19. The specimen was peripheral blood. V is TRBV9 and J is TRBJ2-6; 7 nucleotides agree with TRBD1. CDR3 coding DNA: TGTGCCAGCAGGAGACAGGGTTCCTCTGGGGCCAACGTCCTGACTTTC. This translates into CASRRQGSSGANVLTF.